The clone carrying this T cell receptor beta chain turned up a few times. Its antigen remains unknown. PBMCs were derived from roughly 10 ml fresh peripheral blood. This specimen belongs to a study of T cells in Graves' hyperthyroidism and ophthalmopathy. About the study: The authors collected peripheral blood at initial diagnosis, before any treatment.

Broader study findings: Blood also carried most thyroid clonotypes expanded above 0.001. A model using 13 V-J features told ophthalmopathy apart from stable hyperthyroidism.

Amplification of TCR beta CDR3 regions was performed using RNA transcripts as template. HTBI primers were employed in a first-round RT-PCR of the TCR CDR3. TCRdb analysed the multiplex PCR reads with MiXCR anew, one entry per CDR3 protein. Of 500,000 to 650,000 distinct CDR3 sequences in the sample, roughly 15% were seen once. Trimming took 2 bases from V and 7 from J; bases not matched to a gene: 7. The CDR3 consists of 14 residues. Germline values: CDR1 LGHDT, CDR2 YNNKEL (reference sequence). This chain links TRBV3-1 with TRBJ1-2; 7 bases are shared with TRBD1. The sample was blood. This sequence was found in a woman in her fifties or sixties with Graves' ophthalmopathy. The CDR3 nucleotides read TGTGCCAGCAGCCAACTCAGGGGGAGCGGTGGCTACACCTTC. Translated: CASSQLRGSGGYTF.